Below are 25 T cell receptor beta chains sequenced from a single sample in a study of T cell responses to AZD1222 COVID-19 vaccine. Some clones are missing from TCRdb's copy, which holds only in-frame ones; the method was immunoSEQ multiplex PCR. The repertoire holds approximately 150,000 clones, with approximately 92% as singletons. This specimen consisted of peripheral blood, obtained 28 days after the second AZD1222 dose. Receptor source: an adult who received the AZD1222 COVID-19 vaccine.

The CDR3 sequence: CASSLWRARRGNIQYF. The CDR3 coding sequence is TGTGCCAGCAGCTTATGGAGGGCACGGAGGGGGAACATTCAGTACTTC. The V call is TRBV13, the J call TRBJ2-4; D tentatively reads TRBD1 or TRBD2 (6 bases each). Germline CDR1 PRHDT, CDR2 FYEKMQ (reference sequence). This CDR3 is 16 amino acids long. V lost 2 bases and J lost 7, with 18 bases in between.

V is TRBV18 and J is TRBJ2-1; TRBD1 might be the D (5 bases). The CDR3 is made up of 18 amino acids. Looked up from germline, CDR1 is KGHSH and CDR2 is LQKENI. Trimming shortened V by 3 bases and J by 5 bases, and 23 bases separated the two germline ends. The DNA of the CDR3 is TGTGCCAGCTCACCGCCGTTGGGTCAGGGCAGGAAAGACAATGAGCAGTTCTTC. Translation gives CASSPPLGQGRKDNEQFF.

The chain couples TRBV5-6 to TRBJ2-7; D might be TRBD2 (5 bases). The CDR3 runs 14 residues. Deletions cut 4 bases from V and 3 bases from J, with 14 bases between. Germline V lookup: CDR1 SGHDT, CDR2 YYEEEE. DNA of the CDR3: TGTGCCAGCAGCCCGGGTCGGGGAAGCTACGAGCAGTACTTC. As protein: CASSPGRGSYEQYF.

V gene TRBV5-4 combines with J gene TRBJ2-2; 13 nucleotides align to TRBD2. This CDR3 spans 17 amino acids. The V gene's germline CDR1 is SGHNT and CDR2 YYREEE (reference sequence). V was pared by 3 bases and J by 2 bases, with 4 bases of the junction left unmatched. DNA of the CDR3: TGTGCCAGCAGCTCTGGACTAGCGGGAGCAAACACCGGGGAGCTGTTTTTT. Protein sequence: CASSSGLAGANTGELFF.

The rearrangement uses TRBV5-1 and TRBJ2-1; 11 bases align to TRBD2. The CDR3 loop spans 18 amino acids. Germline assignment: CDR1 SGHRS and CDR2 YFSETQ. V was clipped by 0 bases and J by 1 base; unmatched bases: 6. The CDR3 is CASSLGLAGFFSYNEQFF. CDR3 nucleotides: TGCGCCAGCAGCTTGGGACTAGCGGGGTTCTTTTCCTACAATGAGCAGTTCTTC. The full variable domain, with the rest looked up from reference TRBV5-1 and TRBJ2-1, is KAGVTQTPRYLIKTRGQQVTLSCSPISGHRSVSWYQQTPGQGLQFLFEYFSETQRNKGNFPGRFSGRQFSNSRSEMNVSTLELGDSALYLCASSLGLAGFFSYNEQFFGPGTRLTVL.

V and J are TRBV5-1 and TRBJ1-1; the D gene is possibly TRBD1 (5 bases). Trimming cost V 2 bases and J 4 bases, with 18 bases left between them. This CDR3 has 16 residues. Germline V lookup: CDR1 SGHRS, CDR2 YFSETQ. This CDR3 is CASSFNHRLGGTEAFF. The CDR3 nucleotides are TGCGCCAGCAGCTTTAATCACCGTTTGGGGGGCACTGAAGCTTTCTTT.

The rearrangement links TRBV7-9 to TRBJ1-1; no clear D. The V end was cut by 6 bases, the J end by 11 bases, with 10 bases between. The CDR3 is made up of 10 amino acids. Germline values: CDR1 SEHNR, CDR2 FQNEAQ (reference sequence). The CDR3 spells CASSPVAAFF. The CDR3 DNA reads TGTGCCAGCAGTCCCGTCGCGGCTTTCTTT. The whole variable domain, filled in from reference TRBV7-9 and TRBJ1-1, reads DTGVSQNPRHKITKRGQNVTFRCDPISEHNRLYWYRQTLGQGPEFLTYFQNEAQLEKSRLLSDRFSAERPKGSFSTLEIQRTEQGDSAMYLCASSPVAAFFGQGTRLTVV.

This chain uses TRBV5-1 with TRBJ2-3; 9 bases agree with TRBD2. The germline CDR1 and CDR2 sequences are SGHRS and YFSETQ. Trimming at V came to 0 bases and at J to 5 bases, leaving 10 bases not matched to a gene. This CDR3 region has 17 residues. CDR3 amino acids: CASSLAVGSGRGDTQYF. CDR3 nucleotides: TGCGCCAGCAGCTTGGCCGTGGGTAGCGGGAGAGGAGATACGCAGTATTTT.

This chain links TRBV7-2 with TRBJ1-1; D perhaps matches TRBD1 (6 bases). This CDR3 region has 14 residues. Germline V gene sequence: CDR1 SGHTA, CDR2 FQGNSA. V was trimmed by 6 bases and J by 1 base, leaving 12 bases between them. CDR3 sequence (DNA): TGTGCCAGCAGAACCGGGACAAGGAACACTGAAGCTTTCTTT. This encodes CASRTGTRNTEAFF.

In DNA, the CDR3 is TGCAGCGTGCTGATCCTACAGGAGACGGGAGATACGCAGTATTTT. This gives the protein CSVLILQETGDTQYF. The J gene is TRBJ2-3, the V gene TRBV29-1; D possibly corresponds to TRBD1 (5 bases). Germline V gives CDR1 SQVTM, CDR2 ANQGSEA. The CDR3 is made up of 15 amino acids. The V end lost 6 bases, the J end lost 5 bases, and 21 bases lay between the germline ends.

The chain joins TRBV5-8 to TRBJ1-2; D remains ambiguous. Trimming shortened V by 1 base and J by 4 bases, and 8 bases separated the two germline ends. The CDR3 is 13 amino acids. Germline V gives CDR1 SGHTS, CDR2 YDEGEE. As DNA, the CDR3 is TGTGCCAGCAGCTTGATGATGGGCTATGGCTACACCTTC. Its protein product is CASSLMMGYGYTF.

This rearrangement joins TRBV27 to TRBJ2-1, with 7 bases matching TRBD1. The ends lost 5 bases at V and 6 bases at J; junction bases unmatched: 4. Germline V gene data show CDR1 as MNHEY and CDR2 as SMNVEV (reference sequence). The CDR3 loop spans 13 amino acids. CDR3 DNA sequence: TGTGCCAGCAGTACGACAGGGTTCAATGAGCAGTTCTTC. The encoded protein is CASSTTGFNEQFF.

The genes are TRBV7-9 and TRBJ1-1; perhaps TRBD1 as D (5 bases). The V and J ends lost 5 bases and 8 bases respectively, with 9 bases between them. The germline gives CDR1 SEHNR, CDR2 FQNEAQ (reference sequence). This CDR3 comprises 11 residues. The CDR3 DNA reads as TGTGCCAGCAGCAGACAGAACGAAGCTTTCTTT. Translated: CASSRQNEAFF.

This clone was counted between two and nine times. The chain is built from TRBV5-1 and TRBJ1-1, with a possible D match to TRBD1 (5 bases). The CDR3 has 13 residues. Germline CDR1 SGHRS, CDR2 YFSETQ. V lost 4 bases and J lost 1, with 8 bases in between. The CDR3: CASSPQANTEAFF. The CDR3 region has the DNA TGCGCCAGCAGCCCACAGGCGAACACTGAAGCTTTCTTT.

The V and J genes are TRBV18 and TRBJ2-3, with 11 bases that match TRBD2. The CDR3 has 14 residues. Per germline, CDR1 KGHSH and CDR2 LQKENI. After removal of 5 bases from V and 5 bases from J, the junction contained 3 bases not matched to a gene. The CDR3 bases are TGTGCCAGCTCAAATGGACTAGCGGGAGATACGCAGTATTTT. Its protein product is CASSNGLAGDTQYF.

V usage is TRBV29-1 and J usage is TRBJ2-3; D remains ambiguous. The CDR3 loop spans 11 amino acids. Germline CDR1 reads SQVTM; CDR2 reads ANQGSEA. V dropped 7 bases and J dropped 1 base, with 6 bases sitting between them. The CDR3 loop reads CSGVRTDTQYF. As DNA, the CDR3 is TGCAGCGGAGTTCGCACAGATACGCAGTATTTT.

This sequence joins TRBV5-1 and TRBJ1-1; 8 bases align to TRBD1. Trimming cost V 1 base and J 7 bases; bases outside gene matches: 6. From germline, CDR1 is SGHRS and CDR2 YFSETQ. The CDR3 runs 14 residues. The CDR3 loop is CASSLPDRALEAFF. The DNA of the CDR3 is TGCGCCAGCAGCTTGCCGGACAGGGCGCTTGAAGCTTTCTTT.

The chain couples TRBV6-5 to TRBJ1-3; 9 nucleotides agree with TRBD1. The junction had 8 bases not matched to a gene; V was cut back by 6 bases and J by 8 bases. This CDR3 has 14 amino acids. The germline V gene has CDR1 MNHEY and CDR2 SVGAGI. CDR3 region: CASRLDRGRDTIYF. CDR3 DNA sequence: TGTGCCAGCAGATTGGACAGGGGTCGCGACACCATATATTTT.

The CDR3 DNA reads as TGTGCCAGCAGCCAAGAGAGGGGCTGGGATGAGCAGTTCTTC. It translates to CASSQERGWDEQFF. V and J are TRBV3-1 (or the pseudogene TRBV3-2) and TRBJ2-1; D might be TRBD1 or TRBD2, each matching 5 bases. Deletions cut 0 bases from V and 8 bases from J, with 11 bases between. The CDR3 runs to 14 residues. CDR1 is LGHDT, CDR2 YNNKEL, per germline (reference sequence).

The chain carries TRBV7-9 and TRBJ1-2; tentative D call: TRBD1 (5 bases). This CDR3 contains 13 residues. The germline CDR1 and CDR2 sequences are SEHNR and FQNEAQ (reference sequence). V lost 2 bases, J lost 8 bases, and 12 bases lay in between. The CDR3 nucleotides are TGTGCCAGCAGCTTACAGGGTTCTCGCGGCTACACCTTC. It is translated as CASSLQGSRGYTF.

V and J are TRBV7-9 and TRBJ1-1; D is perhaps TRBD1 (6 bases). The CDR3 spans 14 residues. CDR1 and CDR2 (germline): SEHNR, FQNEAQ (reference sequence). V lost 5 bases to trimming and J lost 11 bases, with 21 bases between them. The CDR3 loop is CASSPQDPSQGAFF. The DNA of the CDR3 is TGTGCCAGCAGCCCGCAAGACCCCTCCCAGGGGGCTTTCTTT. Looking up the rest from reference TRBV7-9 and TRBJ1-1 gives the full variable domain: DTGVSQNPRHKITKRGQNVTFRCDPISEHNRLYWYRQTLGQGPEFLTYFQNEAQLEKSRLLSDRFSAERPKGSFSTLEIQRTEQGDSAMYLCASSPQDPSQGAFFGQGTRLTVV.

This chain connects TRBV28 to TRBJ1-1; 9 nucleotides line up with TRBD1. Germline trimming cut 4 bases from V and 3 bases from J; bases unmatched to any gene: 3. This CDR3 spans 14 amino acids. The germline gives CDR1 MDHEN, CDR2 SYDVKM. CDR3 loop: CASSYRTGDTEAFF. The CDR3 DNA is TGTGCCAGCAGTTACCGGACAGGGGACACTGAAGCTTTCTTT.

The V and J genes are TRBV7-2 and TRBJ1-2; 9 nucleotides match TRBD1. The CDR3 covers 18 residues. CDR1 is SGHTA, CDR2 FQGNSA, per germline. The trim removed 2 bases at V and 6 bases at J, leaving 16 bases unmatched. CDR3 nucleotide sequence: TGTGCCAGCAGCTTATGGGGTTCGGGATACAGGGGGCAAAATGGCTACACCTTC. Its protein is CASSLWGSGYRGQNGYTF.

V gene TRBV7-9 combines with J gene TRBJ2-1; D may be TRBD1 (5 bases). This CDR3 contains 11 residues. The germline CDR1 and CDR2 sequences are SEHNR and FQNEAQ (reference sequence). V lost 7 bases, J lost 8 bases, and 9 bases lay in between. This CDR3 is CASNEQDEQFF. CDR3 bases: TGTGCCAGCAACGAACAGGATGAGCAGTTCTTC.

The genes are TRBV7-8 and TRBJ1-2; D unresolved. There are 17 residues in the CDR3. Trimming stripped 5 bases from V and 5 bases from J, with 24 bases between. Germline CDR1 is SGHVS and CDR2 is FQNEAQ. DNA of the CDR3: TGTGCCAGCAGCCCCTGGTTCGAGATGCGTCTTGGATATGGCTACACCTTC. Amino acids: CASSPWFEMRLGYGYTF.